This T cell receptor (beta chain) was sequenced during a study of T-cell memory formation after mild COVID-19. Overall study results and limits: CD4+ contracting clones lay mainly in CM and EM, CD8+ ones in EMRA. Later expanders leaned CD4+, whereas day 15 to 85 contracting clones were balanced CD4/CD8.

About this clonotype: Its antigen is not known.

The length of the CDR3 is 14 residues. Germline CDR1 reads LNHNV; CDR2 reads YYDKDF (reference sequence). V was clipped by 0 bases and J by 1 base, with 6 bases between them. TCRdb recomputed calls from the 5' RACE reads with MiXCR, one row per CDR3 protein. The sample shows roughly 200,000 distinct CDR3 sequences, around 16% of them seen only once. The material sequenced was PBMCs or a T cell subset sorted from them (not recorded which). This TCR came from an adult woman who had mild COVID-19 (a few samples of this study predate the infection). Cell type and time point are not known. The genes are TRBV15 and TRBJ1-1; possibly TRBD1 for D (5 bases). DNA of the CDR3: TGTGCCACCAGCAGAGACACAGGGAACACTGAAGCTTTCTTT. Its protein product is CATSRDTGNTEAFF.